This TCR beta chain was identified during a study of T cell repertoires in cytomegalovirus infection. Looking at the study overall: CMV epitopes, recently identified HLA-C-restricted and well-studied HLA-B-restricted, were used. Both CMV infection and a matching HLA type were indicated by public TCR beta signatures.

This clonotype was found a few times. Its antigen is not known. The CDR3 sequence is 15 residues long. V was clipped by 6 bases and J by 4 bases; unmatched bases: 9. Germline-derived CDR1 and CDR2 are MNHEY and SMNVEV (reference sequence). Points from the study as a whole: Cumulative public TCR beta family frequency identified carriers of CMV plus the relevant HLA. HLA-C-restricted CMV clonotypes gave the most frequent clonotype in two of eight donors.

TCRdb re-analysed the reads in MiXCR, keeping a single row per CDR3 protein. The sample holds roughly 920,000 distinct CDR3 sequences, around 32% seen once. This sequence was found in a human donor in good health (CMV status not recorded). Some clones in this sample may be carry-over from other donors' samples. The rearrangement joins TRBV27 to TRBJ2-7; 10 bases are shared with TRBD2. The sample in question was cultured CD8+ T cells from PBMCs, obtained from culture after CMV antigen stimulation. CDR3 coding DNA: TGTGCCAGCAGCACCGGGGCTAGCGGGGGTTACGAGCAGTACTTC. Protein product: CASSTGASGGYEQYF.